This T cell receptor (beta chain) was documented in a study of blood T cells in healthy people across ages. Comment on this clonotype: Its antigen is still unknown. A junction boundary mismatches the germline segment, possibly from a read error.

Combining a sample-barcoded 5' primer with a J-beta primer mix, a second PCR ran for roughly 6 to 12 cycles. A template-switch adaptor with 12 random nucleotides tagged each cDNA molecule. TCRdb ran MiXCR on the 5' RACE reads and lists one entry per CDR3 protein. The sample contains 650,000 to 900,000 distinct CDR3 sequences, about 62% of which appear only once. Notes on the study in general: Without sorted subsets, naive and antigen-experienced compartments could not be conclusively compared. Diversity was higher, and naive CD4+ cells more numerous, in long-lived donors than in aged donors.

This CDR3 is 15 amino acids long. CDR1 SNHLY and CDR2 FYNNEI come from the germline V gene. V is TRBV2 and J is TRBJ2-7, with D possibly being TRBD2 (7 bases). This clonotype was obtained from a man aged 25 to 45 in good health. Sequenced material: blood. CDR3 nucleotides: TGTGCCAGCAGTCCCCCCGGGGGGCTGAACTACGAACAGTACTTC. Amino acid sequence: CASSPPGGLNYEQYF.